This T cell receptor beta chain originates from a study of vaccination effects on CD4 cells after COVID-19. Study as a whole: At 16 days and one week before vaccination, two convalescent patients gave samples.

Repertoires were generated with immunoSEQ multiplex PCR, while TCRdb's copy carries only in-frame clones and drops some. Counted here are more than 20,000 clones, 69% occurring once; the ten biggest clones make up around 19%. CDR3 length equals 15 residues. Germline assignment: CDR1 SGHTA and CDR2 FQGNSA. The V end was cut by 1 base, the J end by 5 bases, with 12 bases between. Details on this clone: The antigen is not known.

Viral peptide pools were used in the ViraFEST assay to expand antigen-specific CD4+ T cells, and sequencing came afterward. With nine to eleven days of culture completed, CD4+ T cells were isolated. The person's infection with SARS-CoV-2, confirmed by PCR, took place between March and December 2020. The culture medium for 2 million or so PBMC per well included about 9.2 IU/ml IL-2 and around 10 ug/ml peptides. At days 3 and 7, half of the medium was exchanged for IL-2 medium. Overall study results and limits: The study found marked clonal contraction of infection- and vaccine-induced clones late after vaccination.

This TCR was recovered from a human donor who had a prior SARS-CoV-2 infection. The sample in question was CD4+ T cells from PBMCs cultured with SARS-CoV-2 spike peptides, obtained before COVID-19 vaccination. This rearrangement joins TRBV7-2 to TRBJ2-1; D remains unclear. The CDR3, as DNA: TGTGCCAGCAGCTTAGTAGCTTTTATAAACAATGAGCAGTTCTTC. This codes for CASSLVAFINNEQFF.